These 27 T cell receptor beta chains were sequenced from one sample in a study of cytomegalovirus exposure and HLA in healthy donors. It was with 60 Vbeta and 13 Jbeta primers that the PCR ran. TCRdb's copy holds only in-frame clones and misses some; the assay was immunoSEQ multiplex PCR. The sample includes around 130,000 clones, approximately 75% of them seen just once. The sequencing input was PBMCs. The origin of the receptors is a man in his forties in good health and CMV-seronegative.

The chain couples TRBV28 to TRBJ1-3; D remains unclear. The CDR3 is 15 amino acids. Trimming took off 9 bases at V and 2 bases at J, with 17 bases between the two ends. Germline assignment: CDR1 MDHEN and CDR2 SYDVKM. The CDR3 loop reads CASTAPWAAGNTIYF. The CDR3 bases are TGTGCCAGTACCGCCCCCTGGGCAGCTGGAAACACCATATATTTT.

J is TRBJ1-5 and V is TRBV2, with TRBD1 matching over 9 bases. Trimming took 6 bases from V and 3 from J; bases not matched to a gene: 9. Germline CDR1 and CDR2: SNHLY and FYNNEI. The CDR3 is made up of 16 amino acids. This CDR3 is CASRLPGQGNNQPQHF. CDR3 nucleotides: TGTGCCAGCAGGCTACCGGGACAGGGTAACAATCAGCCCCAGCATTTT.

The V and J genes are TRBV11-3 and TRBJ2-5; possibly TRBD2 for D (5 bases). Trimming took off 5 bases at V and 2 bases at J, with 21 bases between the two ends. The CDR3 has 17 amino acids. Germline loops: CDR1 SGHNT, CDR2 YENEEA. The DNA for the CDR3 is TGTGCCAGCAGCATCCCTTTCCTCGGAGGAGATCAAGAGACCCAGTACTTC. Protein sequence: CASSIPFLGGDQETQYF.

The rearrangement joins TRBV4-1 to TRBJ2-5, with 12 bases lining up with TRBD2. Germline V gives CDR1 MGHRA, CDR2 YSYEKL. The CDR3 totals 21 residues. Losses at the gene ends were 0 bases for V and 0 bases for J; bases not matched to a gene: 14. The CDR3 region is CASSQDLSSPLAGGYQETQYF. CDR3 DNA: TGCGCCAGCAGCCAAGATTTGTCGAGTCCACTAGCGGGAGGCTACCAAGAGACCCAGTACTTC.

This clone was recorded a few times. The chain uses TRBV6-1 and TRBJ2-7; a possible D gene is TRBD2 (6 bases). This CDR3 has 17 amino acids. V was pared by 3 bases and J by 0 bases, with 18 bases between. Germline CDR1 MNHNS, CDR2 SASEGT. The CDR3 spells CASSDRAWGVSSYEQYF. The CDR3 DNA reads TGTGCCAGCAGTGATAGAGCGTGGGGGGTTAGCTCCTACGAGCAGTACTTC.

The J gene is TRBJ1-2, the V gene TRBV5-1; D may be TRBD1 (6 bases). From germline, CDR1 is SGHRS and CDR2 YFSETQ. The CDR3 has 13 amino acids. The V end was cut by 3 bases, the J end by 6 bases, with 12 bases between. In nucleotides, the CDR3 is TGCGCCAGCAGCTCCACAGGGAAGGATGGCTACACCTTC. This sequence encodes CASSSTGKDGYTF.

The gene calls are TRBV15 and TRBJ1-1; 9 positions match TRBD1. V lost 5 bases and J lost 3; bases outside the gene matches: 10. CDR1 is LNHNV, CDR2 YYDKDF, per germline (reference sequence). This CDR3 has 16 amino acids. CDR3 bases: TGTGCCACCAGCCCCGCGGACAGGGGTCTAGACACTGAAGCTTTCTTT. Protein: CATSPADRGLDTEAFF.

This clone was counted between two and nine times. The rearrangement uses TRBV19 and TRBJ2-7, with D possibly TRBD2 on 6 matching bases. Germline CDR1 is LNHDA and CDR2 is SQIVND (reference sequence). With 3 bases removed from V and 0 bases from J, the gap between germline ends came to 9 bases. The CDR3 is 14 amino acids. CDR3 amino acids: CASSIGGISYEQYF. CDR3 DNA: TGTGCCAGTAGTATCGGAGGGATCTCCTACGAGCAGTACTTC.

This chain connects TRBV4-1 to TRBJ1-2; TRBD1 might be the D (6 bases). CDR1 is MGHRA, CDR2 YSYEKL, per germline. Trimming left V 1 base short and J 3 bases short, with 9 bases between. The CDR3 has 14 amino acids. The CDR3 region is CASSQVGADYGYTF. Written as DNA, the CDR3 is TGCGCCAGCAGCCAAGTGGGGGCCGACTATGGCTACACCTTC.

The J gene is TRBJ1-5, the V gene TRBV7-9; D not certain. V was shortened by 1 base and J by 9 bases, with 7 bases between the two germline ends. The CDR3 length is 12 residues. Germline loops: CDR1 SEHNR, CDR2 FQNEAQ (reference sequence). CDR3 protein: CASSLVGGPQHF. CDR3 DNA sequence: TGTGCCAGCAGCTTAGTCGGAGGGCCCCAGCATTTT.

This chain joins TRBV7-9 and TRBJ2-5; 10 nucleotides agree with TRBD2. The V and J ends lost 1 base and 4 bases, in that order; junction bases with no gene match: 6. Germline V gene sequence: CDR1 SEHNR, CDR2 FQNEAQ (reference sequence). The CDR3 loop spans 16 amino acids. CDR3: CASSLGGVAGGETQYF. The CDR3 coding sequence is TGTGCCAGCAGCTTAGGCGGGGTAGCGGGAGGAGAGACCCAGTACTTC.

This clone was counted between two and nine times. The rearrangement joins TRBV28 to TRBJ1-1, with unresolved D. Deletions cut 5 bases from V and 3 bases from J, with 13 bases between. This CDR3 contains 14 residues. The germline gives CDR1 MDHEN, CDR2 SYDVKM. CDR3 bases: TGTGCCAGCAGTCCACCCAGATCATACACTGAAGCTTTCTTT. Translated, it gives CASSPPRSYTEAFF.

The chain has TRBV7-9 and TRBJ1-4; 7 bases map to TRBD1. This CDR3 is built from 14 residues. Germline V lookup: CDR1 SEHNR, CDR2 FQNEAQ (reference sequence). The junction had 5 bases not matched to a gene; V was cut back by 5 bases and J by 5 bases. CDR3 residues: CASSPTGINEKLFF. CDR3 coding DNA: TGTGCCAGCAGCCCGACAGGGATAAATGAAAAACTGTTTTTT.

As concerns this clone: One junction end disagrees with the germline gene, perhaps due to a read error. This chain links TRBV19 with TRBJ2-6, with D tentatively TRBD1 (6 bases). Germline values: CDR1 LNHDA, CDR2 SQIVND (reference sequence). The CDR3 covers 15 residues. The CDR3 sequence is CASSLQGPGANGLTF. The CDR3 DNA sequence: TGTGCCAGTAGTCTACAGGGTCCCGGGGCCAACGGCCTGACTTTC.

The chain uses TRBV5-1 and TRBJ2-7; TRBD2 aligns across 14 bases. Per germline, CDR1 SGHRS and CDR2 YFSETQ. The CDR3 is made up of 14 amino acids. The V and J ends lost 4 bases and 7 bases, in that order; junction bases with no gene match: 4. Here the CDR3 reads CASSPGLAGAEQYF. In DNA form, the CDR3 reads TGCGCCAGCAGCCCGGGACTAGCGGGAGCAGAGCAGTACTTC.

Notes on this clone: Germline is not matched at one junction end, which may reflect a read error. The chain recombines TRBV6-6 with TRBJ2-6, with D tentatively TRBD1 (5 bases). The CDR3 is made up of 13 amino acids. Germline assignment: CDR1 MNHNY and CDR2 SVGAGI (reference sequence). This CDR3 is CASSFAGANGLTF. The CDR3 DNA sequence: TGTGCCAGCAGTTTCGCTGGGGCCAACGGCCTGACTTTC.

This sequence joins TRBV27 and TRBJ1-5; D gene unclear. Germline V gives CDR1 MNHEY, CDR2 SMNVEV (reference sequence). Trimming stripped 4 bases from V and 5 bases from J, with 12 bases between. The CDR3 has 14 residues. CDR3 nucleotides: TGTGCCAGCAGTTCCGGGCCGGGATATCAGCCCCAGCATTTT. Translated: CASSSGPGYQPQHF.

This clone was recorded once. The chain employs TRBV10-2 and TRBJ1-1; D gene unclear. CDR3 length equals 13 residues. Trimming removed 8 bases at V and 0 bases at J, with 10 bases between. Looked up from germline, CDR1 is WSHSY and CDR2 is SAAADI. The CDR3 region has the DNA TGCGCCAGCGTCGGTGTAATGAACACTGAAGCTTTCTTT. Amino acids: CASVGVMNTEAFF.

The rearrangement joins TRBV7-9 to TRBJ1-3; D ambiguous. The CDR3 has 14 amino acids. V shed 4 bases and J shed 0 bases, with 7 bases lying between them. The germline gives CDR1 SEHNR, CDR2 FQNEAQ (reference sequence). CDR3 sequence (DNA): TGTGCCAGCAGCTCGGGGTTCTCTGGAAACACCATATATTTT. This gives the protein CASSSGFSGNTIYF.

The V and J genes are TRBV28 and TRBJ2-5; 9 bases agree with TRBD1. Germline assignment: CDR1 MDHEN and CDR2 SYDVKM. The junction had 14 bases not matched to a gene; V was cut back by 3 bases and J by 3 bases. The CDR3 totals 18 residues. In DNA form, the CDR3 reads TGTGCCAGCAGTTTCCCAGGGACAGGGATGGGTGCAAAAGAGACCCAGTACTTC. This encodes CASSFPGTGMGAKETQYF.

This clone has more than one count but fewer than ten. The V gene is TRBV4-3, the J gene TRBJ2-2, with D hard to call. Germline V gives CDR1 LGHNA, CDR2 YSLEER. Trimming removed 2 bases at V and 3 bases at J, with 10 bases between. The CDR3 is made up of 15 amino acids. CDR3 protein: CASSQSHRYTGELFF. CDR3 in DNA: TGCGCCAGCAGCCAAAGTCACCGGTACACCGGGGAGCTGTTTTTT.

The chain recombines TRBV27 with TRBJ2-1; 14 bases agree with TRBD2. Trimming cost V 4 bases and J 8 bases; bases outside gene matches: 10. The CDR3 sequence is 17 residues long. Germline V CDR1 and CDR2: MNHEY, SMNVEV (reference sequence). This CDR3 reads CASSSRGTSGSSYEQFF. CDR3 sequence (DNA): TGTGCCAGCAGTTCACGCGGGACTAGCGGGAGTTCTTATGAGCAGTTCTTC.

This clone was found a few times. CDR3 nucleotide sequence: TGCGCCAGCAGCCCGGGACAGGGGTCCGCCTACGAGCAGTACTTC. Translation gives CASSPGQGSAYEQYF. The chain links TRBV5-1 to TRBJ2-7, with 10 bases identical to TRBD1. The CDR3 sequence is 15 residues long. In germline, CDR1 is SGHRS, CDR2 YFSETQ. The junction had 6 bases not matched to a gene; V was cut back by 4 bases and J by 2 bases.

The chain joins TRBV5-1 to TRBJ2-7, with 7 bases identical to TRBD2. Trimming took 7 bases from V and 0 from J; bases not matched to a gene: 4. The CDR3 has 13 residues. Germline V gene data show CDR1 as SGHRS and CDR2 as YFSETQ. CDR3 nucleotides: TGCGCCAGCGGGCTAGCGGCCTCCTACGAGCAGTACTTC. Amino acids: CASGLAASYEQYF.

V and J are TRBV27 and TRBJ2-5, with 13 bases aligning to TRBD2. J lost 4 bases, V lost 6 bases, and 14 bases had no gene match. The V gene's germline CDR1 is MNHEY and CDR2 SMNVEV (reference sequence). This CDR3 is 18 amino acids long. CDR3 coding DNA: TGTGCCAGCAGCCCCCGGACTAGCGGGAGAGGGGGGGGAGAGACCCAGTACTTC. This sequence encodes CASSPRTSGRGGGETQYF.

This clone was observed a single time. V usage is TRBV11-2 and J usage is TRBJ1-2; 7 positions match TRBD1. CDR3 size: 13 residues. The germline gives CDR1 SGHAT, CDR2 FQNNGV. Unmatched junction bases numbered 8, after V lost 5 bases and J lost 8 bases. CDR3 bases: TGTGCCAGCAGCACCCGACAGGGCTGGGGCTACACCTTC. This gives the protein CASSTRQGWGYTF.

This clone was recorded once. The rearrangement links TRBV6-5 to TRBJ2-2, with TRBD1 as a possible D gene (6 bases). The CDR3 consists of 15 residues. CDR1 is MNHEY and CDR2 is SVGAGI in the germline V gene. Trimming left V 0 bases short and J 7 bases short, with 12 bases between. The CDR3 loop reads CASSYSQGSNGELFF. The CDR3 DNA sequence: TGTGCCAGCAGTTACTCGCAGGGGTCGAACGGGGAGCTGTTTTTT.